What follows is one T cell receptor (beta chain) and its context. Per the germline V gene, CDR1 is MGHDK and CDR2 is SYGVNS. This CDR3 region has 15 residues. Between the trimmed V and J ends, which lost 5 bases and 5 bases, there was a span of 19 bases. This sample was included in a study of cytomegalovirus exposure and HLA in healthy donors. PCR primers comprised 60 Vbeta and 13 Jbeta primers. TCRdb's table, derived via immunoSEQ multiplex PCR, lists solely in-frame clones and lacks some. The table includes around 140,000 clones, around two thirds detected once. Input material: PBMCs. This receptor was obtained from a middle-aged woman in good health and CMV-seronegative. The V call is TRBV25-1, the J call TRBJ2-7; a possible D gene is TRBD1 (6 bases). The CDR3 here is CASSLTGPGVNEQYF. CDR3 sequence (DNA): TGTGCCAGCAGTCTGACAGGCCCAGGAGTCAACGAGCAGTACTTC.